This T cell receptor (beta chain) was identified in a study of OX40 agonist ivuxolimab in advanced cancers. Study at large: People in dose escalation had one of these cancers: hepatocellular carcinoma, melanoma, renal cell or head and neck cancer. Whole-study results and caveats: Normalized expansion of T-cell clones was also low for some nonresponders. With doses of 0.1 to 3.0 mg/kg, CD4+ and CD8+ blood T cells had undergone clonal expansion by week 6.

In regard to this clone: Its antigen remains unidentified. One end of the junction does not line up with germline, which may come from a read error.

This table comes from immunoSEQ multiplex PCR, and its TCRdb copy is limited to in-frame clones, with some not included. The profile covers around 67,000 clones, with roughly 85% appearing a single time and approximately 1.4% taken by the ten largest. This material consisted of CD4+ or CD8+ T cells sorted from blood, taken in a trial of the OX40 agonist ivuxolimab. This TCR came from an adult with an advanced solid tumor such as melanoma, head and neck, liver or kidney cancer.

Here the CDR3 reads CASSYSGQGRYGYTF. The CDR3 DNA sequence: TGTGCCAGCAGTTACTCGGGACAGGGACGCTATGGCTACACCTTC. This rearrangement joins TRBV6-4 to TRBJ1-2; TRBD1 matches 9 bases. The CDR3 extends over 15 amino acids. Germline CDR1 MRHNA, CDR2 SNTAGT.